The source of this TCR beta chain is a study of OX40 agonist ivuxolimab in advanced cancers. This clone came up once. CDR3 length: 13 amino acids. V lost 1 base, J lost 5 bases, and 9 bases lay in between. Germline assignment: CDR1 SGHTA and CDR2 FQGNSA. The assay was immunoSEQ multiplex PCR, and TCRdb's table has in-frame clones only and misses some. The data contain 65,000 to 80,000 clones, 85% of them singletons. The sample here was CD4+ or CD8+ T cells sorted from blood, taken in a trial of the OX40 agonist ivuxolimab. The receptor's source is an adult with an advanced solid tumor such as melanoma, head and neck, liver or kidney cancer. The chain joins TRBV7-2 to TRBJ2-7; D not certain. The chain's CDR3 is CASSLVYPNEQYF. The CDR3 coding sequence is TGTGCCAGCAGCTTAGTCTACCCTAACGAGCAGTACTTC.